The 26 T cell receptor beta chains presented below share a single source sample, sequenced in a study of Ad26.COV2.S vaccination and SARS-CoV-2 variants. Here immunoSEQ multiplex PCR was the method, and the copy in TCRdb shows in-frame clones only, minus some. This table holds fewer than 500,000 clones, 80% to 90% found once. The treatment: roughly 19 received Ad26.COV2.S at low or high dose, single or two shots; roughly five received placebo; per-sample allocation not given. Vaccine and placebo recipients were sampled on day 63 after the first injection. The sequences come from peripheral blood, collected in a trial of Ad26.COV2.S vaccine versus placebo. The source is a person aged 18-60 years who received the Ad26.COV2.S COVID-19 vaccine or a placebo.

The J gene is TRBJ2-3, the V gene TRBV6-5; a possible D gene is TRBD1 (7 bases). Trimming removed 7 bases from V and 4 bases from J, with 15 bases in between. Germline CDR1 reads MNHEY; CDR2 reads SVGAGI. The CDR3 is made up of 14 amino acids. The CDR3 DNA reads TGTGCCAGCAAGAGGCAGGGGGGTCCAGATACGCAGTATTTT. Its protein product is CASKRQGGPDTQYF.

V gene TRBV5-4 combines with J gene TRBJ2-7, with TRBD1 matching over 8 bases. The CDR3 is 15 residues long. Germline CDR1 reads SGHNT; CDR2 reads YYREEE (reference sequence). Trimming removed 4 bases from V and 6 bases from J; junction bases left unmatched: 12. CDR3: CASSGKDRDSAEQYF. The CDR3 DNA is TGTGCCAGCAGCGGAAAGGACAGGGACTCCGCCGAGCAGTACTTC.

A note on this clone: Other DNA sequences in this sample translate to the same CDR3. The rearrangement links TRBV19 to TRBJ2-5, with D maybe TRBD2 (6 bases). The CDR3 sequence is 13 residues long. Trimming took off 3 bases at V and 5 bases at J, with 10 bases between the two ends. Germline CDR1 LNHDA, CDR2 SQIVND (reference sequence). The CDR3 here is CASSISGGETQYF. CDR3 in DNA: TGTGCCAGTAGTATCTCCGGAGGGGAGACCCAGTACTTC.

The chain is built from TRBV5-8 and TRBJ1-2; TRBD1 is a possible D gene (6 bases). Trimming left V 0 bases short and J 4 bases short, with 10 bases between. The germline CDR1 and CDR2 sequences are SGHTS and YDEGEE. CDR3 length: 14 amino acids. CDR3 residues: CASSLDRDTYGYTF. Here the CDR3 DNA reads TGTGCCAGCAGCTTGGACAGGGATACCTATGGCTACACCTTC.

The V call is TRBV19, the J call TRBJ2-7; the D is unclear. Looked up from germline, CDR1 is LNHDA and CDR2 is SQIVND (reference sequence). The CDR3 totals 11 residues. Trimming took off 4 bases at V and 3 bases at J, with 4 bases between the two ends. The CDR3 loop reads CASSNFYEQYF. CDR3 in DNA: TGTGCCAGTAGTAACTTCTACGAGCAGTACTTC.

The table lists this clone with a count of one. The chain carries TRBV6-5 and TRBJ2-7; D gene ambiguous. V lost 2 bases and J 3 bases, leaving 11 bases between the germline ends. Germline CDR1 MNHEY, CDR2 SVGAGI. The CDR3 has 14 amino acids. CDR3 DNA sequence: TGTGCCAGCAGTTACGTGCGCGGAGTCTACGAGCAGTACTTC. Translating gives CASSYVRGVYEQYF.

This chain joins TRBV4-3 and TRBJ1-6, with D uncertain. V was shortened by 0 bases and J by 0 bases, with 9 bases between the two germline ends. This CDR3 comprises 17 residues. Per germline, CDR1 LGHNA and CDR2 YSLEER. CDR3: CASSQEAATSYNSPLHF. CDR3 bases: TGCGCCAGCAGCCAAGAGGCCGCTACCTCCTATAATTCACCCCTCCACTTT.

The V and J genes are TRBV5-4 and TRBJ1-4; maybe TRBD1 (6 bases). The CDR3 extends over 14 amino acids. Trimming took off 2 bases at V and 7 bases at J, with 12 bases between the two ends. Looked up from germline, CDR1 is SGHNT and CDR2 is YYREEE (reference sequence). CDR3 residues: CASSLGQTGEKLFF. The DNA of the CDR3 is TGTGCCAGCAGCTTAGGCCAGACAGGTGAAAAACTGTTTTTT. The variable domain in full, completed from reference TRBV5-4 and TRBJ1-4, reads ETGVTQSPTHLIKTRGQQVTLRCSSQSGHNTVSWYQQALGQGPQFIFQYYREEENGRGNFPPRFSGLQFPNYSSELNVNALELDDSALYLCASSLGQTGEKLFFGSGTQLSVL.

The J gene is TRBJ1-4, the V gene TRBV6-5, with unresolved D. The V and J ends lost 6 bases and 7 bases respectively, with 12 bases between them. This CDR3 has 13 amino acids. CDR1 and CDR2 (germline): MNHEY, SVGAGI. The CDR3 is CASSGIVAEKLFF. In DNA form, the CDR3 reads TGTGCCAGCAGCGGGATAGTCGCTGAAAAACTGTTTTTT.

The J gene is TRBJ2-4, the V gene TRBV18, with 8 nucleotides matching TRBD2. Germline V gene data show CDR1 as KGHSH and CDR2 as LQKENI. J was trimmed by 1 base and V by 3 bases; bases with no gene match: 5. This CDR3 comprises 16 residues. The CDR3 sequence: CASSPRGALAKNIQYF. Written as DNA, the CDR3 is TGTGCCAGCTCACCGCGGGGGGCGTTGGCCAAAAACATTCAGTACTTC.

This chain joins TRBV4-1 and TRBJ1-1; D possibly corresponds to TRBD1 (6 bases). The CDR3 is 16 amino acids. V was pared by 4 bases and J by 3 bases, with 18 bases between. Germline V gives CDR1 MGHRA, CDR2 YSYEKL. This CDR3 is CASSRDWTARDTEAFF. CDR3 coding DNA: TGCGCCAGCAGCCGAGATTGGACAGCACGGGACACTGAAGCTTTCTTT.

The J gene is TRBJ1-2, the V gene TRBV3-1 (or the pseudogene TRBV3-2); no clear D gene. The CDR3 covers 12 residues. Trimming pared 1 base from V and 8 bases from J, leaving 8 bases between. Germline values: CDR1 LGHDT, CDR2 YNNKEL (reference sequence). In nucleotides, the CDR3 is TGTGCCAGCAGCCAAGGGCTAAGGGGCTACACCTTC. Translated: CASSQGLRGYTF.

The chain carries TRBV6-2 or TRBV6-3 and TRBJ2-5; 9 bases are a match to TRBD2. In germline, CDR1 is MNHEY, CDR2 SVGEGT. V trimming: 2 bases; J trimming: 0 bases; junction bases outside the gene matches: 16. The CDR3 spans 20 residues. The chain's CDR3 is CASSYPYLLAGVGDQETQYF. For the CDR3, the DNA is TGTGCCAGCAGTTACCCTTATCTGTTAGCGGGAGTTGGGGACCAAGAGACCCAGTACTTC.

In DNA form, the CDR3 reads TGTGCCAGCAGTTTATCGTACACCCACACTGAAGCTTTCTTT. Protein: CASSLSYTHTEAFF. The chain combines TRBV27 with TRBJ1-1; no definite D call. V was cut by 0 bases and J by 3 bases, with 8 bases left in between. There are 14 residues in the CDR3. Germline CDR1 is MNHEY and CDR2 is SMNVEV (reference sequence).

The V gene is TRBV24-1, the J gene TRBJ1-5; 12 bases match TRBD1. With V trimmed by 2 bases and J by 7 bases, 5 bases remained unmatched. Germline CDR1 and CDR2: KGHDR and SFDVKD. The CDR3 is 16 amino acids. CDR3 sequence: CATSDSGQGAWQPQHF. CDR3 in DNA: TGTGCCACCAGTGATTCGGGACAGGGGGCCTGGCAGCCCCAGCATTTT.

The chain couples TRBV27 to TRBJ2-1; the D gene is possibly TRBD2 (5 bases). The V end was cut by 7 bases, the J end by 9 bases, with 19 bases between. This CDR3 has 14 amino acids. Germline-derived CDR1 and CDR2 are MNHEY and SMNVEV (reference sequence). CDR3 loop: CASKMPKLETEQFF. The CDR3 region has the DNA TGTGCCAGCAAAATGCCGAAACTAGAGACTGAGCAGTTCTTC.

CDR3 loop: CASSLMTPGTAVGNTQYF. CDR3 DNA: TGTGCCAGCAGCTTAATGACACCGGGGACTGCCGTGGGAAATACGCAGTATTTT. J is TRBJ2-3 and V is TRBV7-2; D might be TRBD2 (6 bases). The CDR3 is 18 residues long. Deletions cut 2 bases from V and 7 bases from J, with 25 bases between. Looked up from germline, CDR1 is SGHTA and CDR2 is FQGNSA.

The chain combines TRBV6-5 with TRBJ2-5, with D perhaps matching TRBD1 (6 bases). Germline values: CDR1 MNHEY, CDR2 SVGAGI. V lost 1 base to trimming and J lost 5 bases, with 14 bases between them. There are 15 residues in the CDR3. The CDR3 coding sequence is TGTGCCAGCAGTTACTTTACAGGGCGTGGTGAGACCCAGTACTTC. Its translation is CASSYFTGRGETQYF.

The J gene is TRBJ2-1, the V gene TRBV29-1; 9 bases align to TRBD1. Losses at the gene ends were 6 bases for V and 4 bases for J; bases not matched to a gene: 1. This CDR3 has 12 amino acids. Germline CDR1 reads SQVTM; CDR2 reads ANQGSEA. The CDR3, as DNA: TGCAGCGTCGGACAGGGGTACAATGAGCAGTTCTTC. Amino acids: CSVGQGYNEQFF.

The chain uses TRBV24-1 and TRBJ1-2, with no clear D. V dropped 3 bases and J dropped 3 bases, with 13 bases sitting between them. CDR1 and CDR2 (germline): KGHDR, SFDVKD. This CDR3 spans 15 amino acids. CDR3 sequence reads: CATSDPRAMDYGYTF. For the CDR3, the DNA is TGTGCCACCAGTGATCCCCGGGCCATGGACTATGGCTACACCTTC.

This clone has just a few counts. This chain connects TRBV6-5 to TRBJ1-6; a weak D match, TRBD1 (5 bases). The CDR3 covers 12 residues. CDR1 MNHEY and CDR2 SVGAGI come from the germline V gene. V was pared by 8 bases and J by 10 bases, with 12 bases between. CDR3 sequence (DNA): TGTGCCAGCCTGGGACTTTCCTCACCCCTCCACTTT. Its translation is CASLGLSSPLHF.

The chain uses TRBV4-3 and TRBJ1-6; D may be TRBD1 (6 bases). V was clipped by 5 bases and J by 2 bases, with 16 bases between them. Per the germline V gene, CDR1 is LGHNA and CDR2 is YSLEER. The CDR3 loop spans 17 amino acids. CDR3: CASSSHPGTPYNSPLHF. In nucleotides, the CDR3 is TGCGCCAGCAGCTCACACCCCGGGACACCCTATAATTCACCCCTCCACTTT.

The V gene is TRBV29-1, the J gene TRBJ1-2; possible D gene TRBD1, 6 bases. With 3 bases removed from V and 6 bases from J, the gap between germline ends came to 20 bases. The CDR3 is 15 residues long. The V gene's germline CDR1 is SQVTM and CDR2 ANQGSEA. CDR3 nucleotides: TGCAGCGTTGAGACAGACAGGATTTGGAGAGATGGCTACACCTTC. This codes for CSVETDRIWRDGYTF.

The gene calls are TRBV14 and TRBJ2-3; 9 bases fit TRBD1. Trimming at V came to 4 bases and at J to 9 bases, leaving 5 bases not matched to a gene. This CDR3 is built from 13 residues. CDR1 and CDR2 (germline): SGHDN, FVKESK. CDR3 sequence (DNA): TGTGCCAGCAGCCTCACAGGGGGCAACACGCAGTATTTT. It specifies CASSLTGGNTQYF.

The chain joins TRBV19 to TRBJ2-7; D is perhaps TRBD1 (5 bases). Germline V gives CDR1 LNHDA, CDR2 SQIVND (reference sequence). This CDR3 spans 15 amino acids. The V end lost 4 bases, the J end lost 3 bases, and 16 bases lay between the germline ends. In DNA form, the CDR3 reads TGTGCCAGTAGTACGATGGGGCAGACTTACTACGAGCAGTACTTC. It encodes CASSTMGQTYYEQYF.

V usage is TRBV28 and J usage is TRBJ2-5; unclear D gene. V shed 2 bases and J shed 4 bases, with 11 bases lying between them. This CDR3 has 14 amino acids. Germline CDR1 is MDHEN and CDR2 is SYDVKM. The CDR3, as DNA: TGTGCCAGCAGTTTACTGTATGTGGGAGAGACCCAGTACTTC. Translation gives CASSLLYVGETQYF.